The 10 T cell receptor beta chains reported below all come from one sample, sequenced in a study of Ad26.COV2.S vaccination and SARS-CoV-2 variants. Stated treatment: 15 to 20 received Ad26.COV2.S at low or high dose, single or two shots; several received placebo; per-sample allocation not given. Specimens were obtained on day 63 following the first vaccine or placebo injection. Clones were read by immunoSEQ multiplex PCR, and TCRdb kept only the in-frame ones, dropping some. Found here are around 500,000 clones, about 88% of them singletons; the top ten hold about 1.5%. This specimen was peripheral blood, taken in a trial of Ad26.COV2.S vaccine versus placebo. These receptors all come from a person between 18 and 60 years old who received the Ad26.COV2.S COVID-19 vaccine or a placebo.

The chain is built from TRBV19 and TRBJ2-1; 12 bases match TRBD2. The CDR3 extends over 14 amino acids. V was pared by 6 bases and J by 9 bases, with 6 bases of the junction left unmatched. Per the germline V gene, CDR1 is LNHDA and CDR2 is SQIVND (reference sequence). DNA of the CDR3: TGTGCCAGTAGCCTAGCGGGGGGGCCGTTTGAGCAGTTCTTC. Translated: CASSLAGGPFEQFF.

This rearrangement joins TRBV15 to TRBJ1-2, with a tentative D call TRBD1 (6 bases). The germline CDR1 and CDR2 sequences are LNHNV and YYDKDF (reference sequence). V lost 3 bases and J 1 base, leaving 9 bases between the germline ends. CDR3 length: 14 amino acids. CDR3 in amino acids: CATSREDSNYGYTF. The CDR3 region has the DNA TGTGCCACCAGCAGGGAGGACAGTAACTATGGCTACACCTTC.

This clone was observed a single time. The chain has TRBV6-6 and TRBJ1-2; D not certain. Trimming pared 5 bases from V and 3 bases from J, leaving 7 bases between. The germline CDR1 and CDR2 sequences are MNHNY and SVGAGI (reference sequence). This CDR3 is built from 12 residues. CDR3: CASSGSDYGYTF. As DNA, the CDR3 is TGTGCCAGCAGTGGGAGTGACTATGGCTACACCTTC.

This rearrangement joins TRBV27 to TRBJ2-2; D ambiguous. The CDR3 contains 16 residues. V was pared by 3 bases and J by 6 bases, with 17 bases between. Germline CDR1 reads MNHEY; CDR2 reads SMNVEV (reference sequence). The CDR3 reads CASSFRVLMGPGELFF. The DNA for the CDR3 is TGTGCCAGCAGTTTTCGCGTCCTTATGGGCCCCGGGGAGCTGTTTTTT.

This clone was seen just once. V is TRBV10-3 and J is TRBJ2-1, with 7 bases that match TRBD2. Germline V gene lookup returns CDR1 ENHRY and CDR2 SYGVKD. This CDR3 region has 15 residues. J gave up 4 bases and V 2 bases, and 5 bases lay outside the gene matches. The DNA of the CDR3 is TGTGCCATCAGTGAGGAGACTAGCCTATACAATGAGCAGTTCTTC. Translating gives CAISEETSLYNEQFF.

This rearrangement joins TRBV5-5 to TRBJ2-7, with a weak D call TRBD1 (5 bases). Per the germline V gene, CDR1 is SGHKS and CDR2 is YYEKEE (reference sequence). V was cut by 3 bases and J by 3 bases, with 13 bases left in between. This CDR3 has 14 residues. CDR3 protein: CASSSLRQSYEQYF. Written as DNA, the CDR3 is TGTGCCAGCAGCTCCCTTAGACAGAGCTACGAGCAGTACTTC.

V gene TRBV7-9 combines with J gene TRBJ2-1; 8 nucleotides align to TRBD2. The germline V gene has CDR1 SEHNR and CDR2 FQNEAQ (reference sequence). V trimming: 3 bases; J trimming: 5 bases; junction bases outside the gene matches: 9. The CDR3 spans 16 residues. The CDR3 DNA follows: TGTGCCAGCAGCTTGAGAACTAGCGGATCGGACAATGAGCAGTTCTTC. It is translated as CASSLRTSGSDNEQFF.

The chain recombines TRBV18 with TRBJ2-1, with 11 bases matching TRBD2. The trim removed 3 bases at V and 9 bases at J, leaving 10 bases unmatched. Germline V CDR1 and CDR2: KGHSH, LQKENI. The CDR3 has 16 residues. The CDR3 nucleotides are TGTGCCAGCTCACCCCCCCCTAGCGGGGGGTTTGGTGAGCAGTTCTTC. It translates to CASSPPPSGGFGEQFF.

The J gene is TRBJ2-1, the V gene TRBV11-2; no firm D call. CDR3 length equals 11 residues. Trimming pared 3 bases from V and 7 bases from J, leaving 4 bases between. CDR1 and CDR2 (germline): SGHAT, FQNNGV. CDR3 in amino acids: CASSLGNEQFF. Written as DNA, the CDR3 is TGTGCCAGCAGCTTGGGTAATGAGCAGTTCTTC.

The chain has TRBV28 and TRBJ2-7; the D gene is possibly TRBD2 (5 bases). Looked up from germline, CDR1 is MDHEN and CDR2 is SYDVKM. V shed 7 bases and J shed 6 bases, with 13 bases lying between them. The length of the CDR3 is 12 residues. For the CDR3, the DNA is TGTGCCAGCAACCCTGCTAGCAGCGAGCAGTACTTC. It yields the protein CASNPASSEQYF.